This T cell receptor beta chain was profiled in a study of T cell repertoires in cytomegalovirus infection. Across the whole study: CMV infection plus the matching HLA type was flagged by public TCR beta signatures. General study findings and limits: The cumulative frequency of public TCR beta families identified carriers of CMV plus the relevant HLA.

MiXCR, applied by TCRdb to the reads, yields one record per CDR3 protein. The sample lists 900,000 to 950,000 distinct CDR3 sequences, roughly 31% occurring once. The J segment lost 8 bases and the V segment lost 8 bases, leaving 16 bases of the junction unmatched. Germline-derived CDR1 and CDR2 are SNHLY and FYNNEI. The CDR3 contains 16 residues. About this clonotype itself: Its specificity is not known.

The TCR comes from a human donor in good health (CMV status not recorded). Some clones in this sample may be carry-over from other donors' samples. The source material was cultured CD8+ T cells from PBMCs, sampled from culture after CMV antigen stimulation. The V gene is TRBV2, the J gene TRBJ2-1; the match to TRBD2 covers 9 bases. CDR3 region: CASSVGRGGLRHEQFF. In DNA, the CDR3 is TGTGCCAGCTCAGTCGGGCGGGGGGGCCTCCGACATGAGCAGTTCTTC.